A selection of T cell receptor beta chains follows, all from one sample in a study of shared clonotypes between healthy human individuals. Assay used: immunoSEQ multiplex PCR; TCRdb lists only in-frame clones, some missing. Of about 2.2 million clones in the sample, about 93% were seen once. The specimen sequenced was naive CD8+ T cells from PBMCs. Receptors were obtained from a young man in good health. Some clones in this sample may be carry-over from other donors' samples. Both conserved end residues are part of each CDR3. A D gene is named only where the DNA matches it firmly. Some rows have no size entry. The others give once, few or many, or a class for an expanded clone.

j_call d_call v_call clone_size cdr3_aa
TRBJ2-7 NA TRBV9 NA CASSAGGTGYEQYF
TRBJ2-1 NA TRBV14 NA CASSQLADRNNEQFF
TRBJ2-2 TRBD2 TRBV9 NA CASSPSGIGELFF
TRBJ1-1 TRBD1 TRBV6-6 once CASINRGLGTEAFF
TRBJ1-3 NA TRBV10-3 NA CAISESKSSGNTIYF
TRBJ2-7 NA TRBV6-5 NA CASSSGVYSYEQYF
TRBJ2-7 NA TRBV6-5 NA CASSYGFSHEQYF
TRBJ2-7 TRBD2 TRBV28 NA CASSLAPVLAGGDEQYF
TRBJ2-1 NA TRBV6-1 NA CASSERGPIYNEQFF
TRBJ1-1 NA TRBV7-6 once CASSLTQGRFTEAFF
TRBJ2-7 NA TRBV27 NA CASSGSWSEQYF
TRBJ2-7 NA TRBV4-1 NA CASSLVVRGQRENSYEQYF
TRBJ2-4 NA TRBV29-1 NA CSVEAPLGQYF
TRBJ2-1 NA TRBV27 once CASSRSGPYNEQFF
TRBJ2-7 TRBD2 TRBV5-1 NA CASSLSGSAYEQYF
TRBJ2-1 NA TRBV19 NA CASSIYNEQFF
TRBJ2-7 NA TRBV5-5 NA CASSLRDYEQYF
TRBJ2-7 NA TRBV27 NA CASSLGLGSTYEQYF
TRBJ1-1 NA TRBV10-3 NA CAISEVGFEERLNTEAFF
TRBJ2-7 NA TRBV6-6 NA CASSYSEGAAYEQYF
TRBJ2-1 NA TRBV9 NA CASSPGSAYNEQFF
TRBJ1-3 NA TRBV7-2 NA CASSQGTLVSGNTIYF
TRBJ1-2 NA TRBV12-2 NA CASRLEICDGGLCYGYTF